A single T cell receptor (beta chain) is shown here with its context. The target antigen is unknown. Whole blood that had not undergone T cell sorting provided the isolated total RNA. The sample comes from a study of monozygotic twins with inflammatory bowel disease. Two nested PCRs, of 16 and 9 cycles, processed TCRalpha and TCRbeta cDNA. TCRdb re-called the 5' RACE reads and gives one entry per CDR3 protein, without DNA. The table lists about 200,000 distinct CDR3 sequences, with 7.5% to 8% in the top ten. The CDR3 runs to 16 residues. Germline-derived CDR1 and CDR2 are MNHEY and SVGEGT. Overall study findings and caveats: IBD patients showed reduced TCRbeta diversity (inverse Simpson) versus healthy co-twins.

The specimen sequenced was blood. The sequence was collected from a human donor with ulcerative colitis or Crohn's disease, or a healthy co-twin of an affected twin (not recorded which). V and J are TRBV6-2 or TRBV6-3 and TRBJ2-1; TCRdb indicates TRBD1, and absent DNA this call remains unverified. CDR3: CASSYPPGQGKNEQFF.